The clone carrying this T cell receptor (beta chain) was seen ten or more times. Its specificity is not known. Amplified TCR beta CDR3 regions came from RNA transcripts. HTBI primers were employed in a first-round RT-PCR of the TCR CDR3. TCRdb reprocessed the multiplex PCR reads via MiXCR and lists one record per CDR3 protein. Here the sample spans about 210,000 distinct CDR3 sequences, 15% to 20% being singletons. The sample belongs to a study of T cells in Graves' hyperthyroidism and ophthalmopathy. Study-wide results and limits: Blood shared most expanded thyroid clonotypes above 0.001. Ophthalmopathy cases were set apart from stable hyperthyroidism by a 13 V-J model. Ophthalmopathy onset followed model prediction by a median around 6.6 months.

Germline-derived CDR1 and CDR2 are DFQATT and SNEGSKA (reference sequence). The V gene lost 2 bases and the J gene lost 3 bases, with 16 bases spanning the gap. The CDR3 contains 15 residues. The chain uses TRBV20-1 and TRBJ1-2, with a tentative D call TRBD1 (6 bases). The TCR sequence derives from a man aged 45-65 years with Graves' hyperthyroidism. The sequenced sample consisted of blood. This chain's CDR3 is CSARQGGRDDYGYTF. The CDR3 DNA is TGCAGTGCTAGACAAGGGGGGCGCGATGACTATGGCTACACCTTC.